A selection of T cell receptor beta chains follows, all from one sample in a study of blood T cell repertoires in COVID-19. Measured with immunoSEQ multiplex PCR; TCRdb has only the in-frame clones, and not every one. The data contain about 260,000 clones, about 89% of them singletons. Material: peripheral blood. All receptors come from a man between 35 and 55 years old who had recovered from COVID-19. The CDR3 runs from the conserved cysteine through the conserved F or W. Clone size is not always given. Where it is, it says once, few, many or a class for expanded clones.

V gene: TRBV6-5; CDR3 length: 13; clone size: -; CDR3 protein: CASSTPTGYEQYF
V gene: TRBV5-5; CDR3 length: 16; clone size: -; CDR3 protein: CASSGQGVLAKNIQYF
V gene: TRBV1; CDR3 length: 15; clone size: -; CDR3 protein: CTSSQGSGARYEQYF
V gene: TRBV2; CDR3 length: 14; clone size: -; CDR3 protein: CASSDAEAGNTIYF
V gene: TRBV18; CDR3 length: 12; clone size: -; CDR3 protein: CASSPRGGTQYF
V gene: TRBV10-3; CDR3 length: 14; clone size: -; CDR3 protein: CAISGRGMGTEAFF
V gene: TRBV30; CDR3 length: 15; clone size: -; CDR3 protein: CAWSVRSGGRDTQYF
V gene: TRBV9; CDR3 length: 22; clone size: -; CDR3 protein: CASSVAPGLAGYSPRVSDTQYF
V gene: TRBV14; CDR3 length: 15; clone size: -; CDR3 protein: CASSQLPSGNTEAFF
V gene: TRBV7-2; CDR3 length: 15; clone size: -; CDR3 protein: CASSSLTGIVYEQYF
V gene: TRBV11-2; CDR3 length: 15; clone size: -; CDR3 protein: CASSPRTGGDTEAFF
V gene: TRBV4-3; CDR3 length: 17; clone size: -; CDR3 protein: CASSQEWGGGRRFEQYF
V gene: TRBV6-5; CDR3 length: 15; clone size: -; CDR3 protein: CASRPGQGRRYEQYF
V gene: TRBV4-3; CDR3 length: 16; clone size: -; CDR3 protein: CASSQVGLSSYNEQFF
V gene: TRBV27; CDR3 length: 17; clone size: once; CDR3 protein: CASSLSASPSLNTEAFF
V gene: TRBV25-1; CDR3 length: 13; clone size: few; CDR3 protein: CASRQGGGYGYTF
V gene: TRBV21-1; CDR3 length: 17; clone size: -; CDR3 protein: CASSILTTSKSEETQYF
V gene: TRBV27; CDR3 length: 14; clone size: once; CDR3 protein: CASSRRSSYNEQFF
V gene: TRBV10-3; CDR3 length: 13; clone size: -; CDR3 protein: CAISDRGDYEQYF
V gene: TRBV5-6; CDR3 length: 14; clone size: -; CDR3 protein: CASSPSGGLGGYTF
V gene: TRBV6-5; CDR3 length: 15; clone size: -; CDR3 protein: CASSLAGSPQETQYF
V gene: TRBV7-2; CDR3 length: 15; clone size: -; CDR3 protein: CASSPGWSATYEQYF
V gene: TRBV27; CDR3 length: 19; clone size: -; CDR3 protein: CASSPTGTSGGWGSYEQYF
V gene: TRBV18; CDR3 length: 15; clone size: -; CDR3 protein: CASSSDLTRGNTIYF
V gene: TRBV4-3; CDR3 length: 18; clone size: -; CDR3 protein: CASSQEVTGTGQYYGYTF
V gene: TRBV6-6; CDR3 length: 16; clone size: -; CDR3 protein: CASSYPTGGRGQPQHF
V gene: TRBV24-1; CDR3 length: 17; clone size: -; CDR3 protein: CATSDRTGGMGYNEQFF
V gene: TRBV4-3; CDR3 length: 14; clone size: -; CDR3 protein: CASSQQGKPGELFF
V gene: TRBV2; CDR3 length: 13; clone size: -; CDR3 protein: CASKEASFSMGFF
V gene: TRBV7-9; CDR3 length: 15; clone size: -; CDR3 protein: CASSLGQGVNQPQHF
V gene: TRBV9; CDR3 length: 15; clone size: -; CDR3 protein: CASSLSLASQETQYF
V gene: TRBV7-2; CDR3 length: 16; clone size: -; CDR3 protein: CASSPRTGPPYNEQFF
V gene: TRBV9; CDR3 length: 15; clone size: -; CDR3 protein: CASSVEGRASNIQYF
V gene: TRBV3-1/TRBV3-2; CDR3 length: 17; clone size: -; CDR3 protein: CASSPEGGTSSYNEQFF
V gene: TRBV19; CDR3 length: 19; clone size: -; CDR3 protein: CASNLHGTGEFWSNQPQHF
V gene: TRBV10-3; CDR3 length: 16; clone size: -; CDR3 protein: CAISESRGGSTDTQYF
V gene: TRBV7-2; CDR3 length: 14; clone size: -; CDR3 protein: CASSADRSYGGYTF
V gene: TRBV12-5; CDR3 length: 16; clone size: -; CDR3 protein: CASGLVAVQGRDTQYF
V gene: TRBV19; CDR3 length: 14; clone size: -; CDR3 protein: CASKQGGSNQPQHF
V gene: TRBV27; CDR3 length: 13; clone size: -; CDR3 protein: CASSPRHPDEAFF
V gene: TRBV5-1; CDR3 length: 16; clone size: -; CDR3 protein: CASSSGTGGYNSPLHF
V gene: TRBV7-6; CDR3 length: 17; clone size: -; CDR3 protein: CASSLRLAVLGTGELFF
V gene: TRBV7-2; CDR3 length: 14; clone size: -; CDR3 protein: CASSLDRLSYEQYF
V gene: TRBV6-5; CDR3 length: 13; clone size: once; CDR3 protein: CASHSEVDYEQYF
V gene: TRBV11-2; CDR3 length: 15; clone size: -; CDR3 protein: CASSLGTGGSYEQYF
V gene: TRBV19; CDR3 length: 21; clone size: -; CDR3 protein: CASSMGQATWGRDSGPDTQYF
V gene: TRBV18; CDR3 length: 12; clone size: few; CDR3 protein: CASSPPSGKTFF
V gene: TRBV6-1; CDR3 length: 19; clone size: -; CDR3 protein: CASSEAPTGTSGRRETQYF
V gene: TRBV14; CDR3 length: 15; clone size: -; CDR3 protein: CASSHRSGFNYEQYF
V gene: TRBV19; CDR3 length: 15; clone size: -; CDR3 protein: CASSISQRGGETQYF
V gene: TRBV14; CDR3 length: 16; clone size: -; CDR3 protein: CASSPRWRGGRETQYF
V gene: TRBV3-1/TRBV3-2; CDR3 length: 17; clone size: -; CDR3 protein: CASSQDLPSSPISTLHF
V gene: TRBV5-1; CDR3 length: 16; clone size: -; CDR3 protein: CASSYFGTSGTDTQYF
V gene: TRBV6-5; CDR3 length: 14; clone size: few; CDR3 protein: CASKTGNSGNTIYF
V gene: TRBV19; CDR3 length: 13; clone size: -; CDR3 protein: CASNPATNEKLFF
V gene: TRBV6-2/TRBV6-3; CDR3 length: 15; clone size: -; CDR3 protein: CASSVLADSSYEQYF